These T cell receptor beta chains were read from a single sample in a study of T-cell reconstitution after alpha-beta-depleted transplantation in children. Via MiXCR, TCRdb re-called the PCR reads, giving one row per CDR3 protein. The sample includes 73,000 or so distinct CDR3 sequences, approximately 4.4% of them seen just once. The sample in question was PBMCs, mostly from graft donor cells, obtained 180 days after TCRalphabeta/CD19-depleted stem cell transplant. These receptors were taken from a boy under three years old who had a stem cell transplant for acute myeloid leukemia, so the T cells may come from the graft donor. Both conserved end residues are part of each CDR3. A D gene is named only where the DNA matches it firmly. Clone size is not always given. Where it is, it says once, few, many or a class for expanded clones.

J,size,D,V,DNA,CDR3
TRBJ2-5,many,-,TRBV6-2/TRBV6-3,TGTGCCAGCAGTTACTCCACGGGACGTAGGTACCAAGAGACCCAGTACTTC,CASSYSTGRRYQETQYF
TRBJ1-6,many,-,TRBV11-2,TGTGCCAGCAGCCCATACCGGGGCATCTCCGGCTATCGCCATTCACCCCTCCACTTT,CASSPYRGISGYRHSPLHF
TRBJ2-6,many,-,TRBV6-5,TGTGCCAGCAGTTACGTGCTCACTGGGGCCAACGTCCTGACTTTC,CASSYVLTGANVLTF
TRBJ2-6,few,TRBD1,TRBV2,TGTGCCAGCTGCCCCACGACAGGGGGCCTAACTGGGGCCAACGTCCTGACTTTC,CASCPTTGGLTGANVLTF
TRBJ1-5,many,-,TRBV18,TGTGCCAGCTCACCATCTGGGGACAATCAGCCCCAGCATTTT,CASSPSGDNQPQHF
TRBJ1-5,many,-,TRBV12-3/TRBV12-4,TGTGCCAGCAGCCCATACGGGAATCAGCCCCAGCATTTT,CASSPYGNQPQHF
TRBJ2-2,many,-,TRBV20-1,TGCAGTGCTAGATTGACGAGCGGGGAGCTGTTTTTT,CSARLTSGELFF
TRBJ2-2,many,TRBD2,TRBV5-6,TGTGCCAGCAGCTTTCTTACTAGCGGGGTTTTCGGGGAGCTGTTTTTT,CASSFLTSGVFGELFF
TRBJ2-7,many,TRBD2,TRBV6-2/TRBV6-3,TGTGCCAGCAGTTACTCGGTAAAGGGACTACCCTACGAGCAGTACTTC,CASSYSVKGLPYEQYF
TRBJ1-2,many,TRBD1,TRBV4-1,TGCGCCAGCAGCCACCTCGGACAGGCCTATGGCTACACCTTC,CASSHLGQAYGYTF
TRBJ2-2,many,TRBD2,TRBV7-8,TGTGCCAGCAGCTTAGCCAGCGGGGGCCCCGGGGAGCTGTTTTTT,CASSLASGGPGELFF
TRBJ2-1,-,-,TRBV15,TGTGCCACCAGCCGAGAAGGGCAGGGAGGCTATGAGCAGTTCTTC,CATSREGQGGYEQFF
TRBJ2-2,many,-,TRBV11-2,TGTGCCAGCAGCCCCCTCGGGCGGGACACCGGGGAGCTGTTTTTT,CASSPLGRDTGELFF
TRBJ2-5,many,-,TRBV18,TGTGCCAGCTCCCCCAACATCCAAGAGACCCAGTACTTC,CASSPNIQETQYF
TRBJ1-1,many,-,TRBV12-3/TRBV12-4,TGTGCCAGCAGTTTATGGCAGAACACTGAAGCTTTCTTT,CASSLWQNTEAFF
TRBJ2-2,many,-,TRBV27,TGTGCCAGCAGTTTATACCGGTTCGGGGAGCTGTTTTTT,CASSLYRFGELFF
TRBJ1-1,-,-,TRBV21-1,TGTGCCAGCGGGGCCAGCATGAACACTGAAGCTTTCTTT,CASGASMNTEAFF
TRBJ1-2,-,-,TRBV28,TGTGCCAGCAGTCCCCAGGACAGACCGAATGGCTACACCTTC,CASSPQDRPNGYTF
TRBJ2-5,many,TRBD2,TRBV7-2,TGTGCCAGCAGCCAGGGACTAGCGCAAGAGACCCAGTACTTC,CASSQGLAQETQYF
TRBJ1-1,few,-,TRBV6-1,TGTGCCAGCAGTCCGCACCCGAACACTGAAGCTTTCTTT,CASSPHPNTEAFF
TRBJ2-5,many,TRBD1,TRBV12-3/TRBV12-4,TGTGCCAGCAGTTGGGGACAGGTCATTGGAGAGACCCAGTACTTC,CASSWGQVIGETQYF
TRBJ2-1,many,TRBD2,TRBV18,TGTGCCAGCTCACCGAGGGAGGGTTCGTCCCACAATGAGCAGTTCTTC,CASSPREGSSHNEQFF
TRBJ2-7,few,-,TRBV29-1,TGCAGCGTTTTGCTCTTCGCCTCCTACGAGCAGTACTTC,CSVLLFASYEQYF
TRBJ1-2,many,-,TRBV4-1,TGCGCCAGCAGCCAAGATCCAGGAGTAAGAGGCTACACCTTC,CASSQDPGVRGYTF
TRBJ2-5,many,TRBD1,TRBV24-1,TGTGCCACCCCCAGGGACAGGAGGAATGGAGAGACCCAGTACTTC,CATPRDRRNGETQYF
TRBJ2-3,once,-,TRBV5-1,TGCGCCAGCAGCCCGTTGGGGGCCTGGGCAGATACGCAGTATTTT,CASSPLGAWADTQYF
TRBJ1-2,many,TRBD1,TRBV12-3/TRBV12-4,TGTGCCAGCAGTTTAGTTCGGACAGGGCACGTCTTC,CASSLVRTGHVF
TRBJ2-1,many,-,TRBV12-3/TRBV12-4,TGTGCCAGCAAAACAGGTTCCTACAATGAGCAGTTCTTC,CASKTGSYNEQFF
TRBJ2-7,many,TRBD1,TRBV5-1,TGCGCCAGCAGCCCGGAACAGGGGCGAACCTACGAGCAGTACTTC,CASSPEQGRTYEQYF
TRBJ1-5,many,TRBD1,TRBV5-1,TGCGCCAGCAGCCCAGGACAGGGGGGTTCGAGCAATCAGCCCCAGCATTTT,CASSPGQGGSSNQPQHF
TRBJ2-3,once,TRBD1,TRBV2,TGTGCCATCTGTAGGACAGGGGACACGCAGTATTTT,CAICRTGDTQYF
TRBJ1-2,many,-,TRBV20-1,TGCAGCGTCTTGGAGCAGGGTGACTATGGCTACACCTTC,CSVLEQGDYGYTF
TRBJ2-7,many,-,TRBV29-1,TGCAGCGTTGAGAGACTGACCTCCTACGAGCAGTACTTC,CSVERLTSYEQYF
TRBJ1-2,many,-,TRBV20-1,TGCAGTGCTAAAGGGGCGACAGGCGGCTACACCTTC,CSAKGATGGYTF
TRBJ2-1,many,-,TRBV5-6,TGTGCCAGCAGCGTGCGAGGGGTAAGCAATGAGCAGTTCTTC,CASSVRGVSNEQFF
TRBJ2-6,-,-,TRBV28,TGTGCCAGCAGTTTAAGACAGGCTGGGGCCAACGTCCTGACTTTC,CASSLRQAGANVLTF
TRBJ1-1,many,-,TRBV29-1,TGCAGCGTTGAAGGGAGACTGGGTACTACTGAAGCTTTCTTT,CSVEGRLGTTEAFF
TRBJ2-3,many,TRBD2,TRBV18,TGTGCCAGCTCACCGCTAGCGGGGGTTCTTGCGAATACGCAGTATTTT,CASSPLAGVLANTQYF
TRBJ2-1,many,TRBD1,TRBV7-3,TGTGCCAGCAGCTTAATATCCGGGACAGGGATTAATGATGAGCAGTTCTTC,CASSLISGTGINDEQFF
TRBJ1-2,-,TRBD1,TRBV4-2,TGTGCCAGCAGCCAAATATTCCAGGACAGGGACTATGGCTACACCTTC,CASSQIFQDRDYGYTF
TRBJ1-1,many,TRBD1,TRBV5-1,TGCGCCAGCAGCTCGACAGGGGTGGGAGAAGCTTTCTTT,CASSSTGVGEAFF
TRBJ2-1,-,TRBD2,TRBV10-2,TGCGCCAGCAGCGCCGGGGTAGCGGGGGGAAGGGAGGAGCAGTTCTTC,CASSAGVAGGREEQFF
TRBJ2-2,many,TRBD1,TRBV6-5,TGTGCCAGCAGTAGGGGGCCTGGGGAGCGTACCGGGGAGCTGTTTTTT,CASSRGPGERTGELFF
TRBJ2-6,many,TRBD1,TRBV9,TGTGCCAGCAGCGTAGGAGGGGGCCCCCTCTCTGGGGCCAACGTCCTGACTTTC,CASSVGGGPLSGANVLTF
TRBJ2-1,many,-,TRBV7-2,TGTGCCAGCAGCCCAGGGTCCCACTACAATGAGCAGTTCTTC,CASSPGSHYNEQFF
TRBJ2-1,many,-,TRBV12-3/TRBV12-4,TGTGCCAGCAGTATGAGGACCGTCTCCTACAATGAGCAGTTCTTC,CASSMRTVSYNEQFF
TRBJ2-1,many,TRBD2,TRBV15,TGTGCCACCAGCAGGTACATCCCAATAGCGGGGGACTACAATGAGCAGTTCTTC,CATSRYIPIAGDYNEQFF
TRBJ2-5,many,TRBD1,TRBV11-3,TGTGCCAGCCGGGGACAGGGCGGGACCCAGTACTTC,CASRGQGGTQYF
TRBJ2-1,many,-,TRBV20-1,TGCAGTGCTAACCCTTGGACCGAACCCTTCAATGAGCAGTTCTTC,CSANPWTEPFNEQFF
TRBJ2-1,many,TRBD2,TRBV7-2,TGTGCCAGCAGCTTATTCCTAGCGGGGGGGCAGAATGAGCAGTTCTTC,CASSLFLAGGQNEQFF
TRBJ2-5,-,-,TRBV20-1,TGCAGTGCTGGCGGGCAAGAGACCCAGTACTTC,CSAGGQETQYF
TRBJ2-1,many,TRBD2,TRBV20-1,TGCAGTGCTAGTGGGCTTCGGGGGGAGGATTACAATGAGCAGTTCTTC,CSASGLRGEDYNEQFF
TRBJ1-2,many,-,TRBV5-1,TGCGCCAGCAGCACCGGGGCGAACTATGGCTACACCTTC,CASSTGANYGYTF